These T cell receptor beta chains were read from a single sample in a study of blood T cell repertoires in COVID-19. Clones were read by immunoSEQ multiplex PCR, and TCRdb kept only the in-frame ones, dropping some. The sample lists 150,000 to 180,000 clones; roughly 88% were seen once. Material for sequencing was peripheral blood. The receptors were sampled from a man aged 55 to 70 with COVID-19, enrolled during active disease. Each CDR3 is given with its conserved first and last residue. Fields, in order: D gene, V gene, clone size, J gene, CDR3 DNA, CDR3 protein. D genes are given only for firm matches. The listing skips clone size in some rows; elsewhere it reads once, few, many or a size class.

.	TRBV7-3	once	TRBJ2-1	TGTGCCAGCAGCCGGGTGGCGAGCTACAATGAGCAGTTCTTC	CASSRVASYNEQFF
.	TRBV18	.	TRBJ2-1	TGTGCCAGCTCACCACCGAGCGGCACATCCTACAATGAGCAGTTCTTC	CASSPPSGTSYNEQFF
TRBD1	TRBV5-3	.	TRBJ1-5	TGTGCCAGAAGTCTTACTCAACAGGGGAATAGCAATCAGCCCCAGCATTTT	CARSLTQQGNSNQPQHF
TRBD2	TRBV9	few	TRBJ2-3	TGTGCCAGCAGCCCGACAGGACTAGCGGGACGCACAGATACGCAGTATTTT	CASSPTGLAGRTDTQYF
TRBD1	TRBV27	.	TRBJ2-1	TGTGCCAGCAGTCCCCAGGGGGCATCCTACAATGAGCAGTTCTTC	CASSPQGASYNEQFF
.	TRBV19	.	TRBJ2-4	TGTGCCAGTAGTCCCCAGACAGGGAGGAATGCCAAAAACATTCAGTACTTC	CASSPQTGRNAKNIQYF
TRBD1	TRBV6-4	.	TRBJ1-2	TGTGCCAGCAGTGGGGGGGACAGCTATGGCTACACCTTC	CASSGGDSYGYTF
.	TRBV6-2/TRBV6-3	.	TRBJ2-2	TGTGCCAGCAGTGTTAGTACTAGTAGGGCCGGGGAGCTGTTTTTT	CASSVSTSRAGELFF
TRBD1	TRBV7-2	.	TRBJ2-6	TGTGCCAGCAGCTGGTCAGGGGGAGGGGCCAACGTCCTGACTTTC	CASSWSGGGANVLTF
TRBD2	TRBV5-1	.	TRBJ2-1	TGCGCCAGCAGCTTTACTAGCGTTAGTGAGCAGTTCTTC	CASSFTSVSEQFF
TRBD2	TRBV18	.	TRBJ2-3	TGTGCCAGCTCACTGTCTAGCGGGAGCACAGATACGCAGTATTTT	CASSLSSGSTDTQYF
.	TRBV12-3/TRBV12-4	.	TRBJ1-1	TGTGCCAGCAGTTTCAGTGGTCGTGAAGCTTTCTTT	CASSFSGREAFF
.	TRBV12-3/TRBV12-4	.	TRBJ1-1	TGTGCCAGCAGTTTATCTTTGAACACTGAAGCTTTCTTT	CASSLSLNTEAFF
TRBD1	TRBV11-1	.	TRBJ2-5	TGTGCCAGCAGCCCCCGGGACAGGGGGCAAGAGACCCAGTACTTC	CASSPRDRGQETQYF
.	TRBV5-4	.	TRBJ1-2	TGTGCCAGCAGCTTAAACTTTGGCTACACCTTC	CASSLNFGYTF
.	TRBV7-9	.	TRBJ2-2	TGTGCCAGCAGACTAACAGGGACCGGGGAGCTGTTTTTT	CASRLTGTGELFF
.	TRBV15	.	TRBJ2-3	TGTGCCACCAGGCCCGGGGTTTCCGATACGCAGTATTTT	CATRPGVSDTQYF